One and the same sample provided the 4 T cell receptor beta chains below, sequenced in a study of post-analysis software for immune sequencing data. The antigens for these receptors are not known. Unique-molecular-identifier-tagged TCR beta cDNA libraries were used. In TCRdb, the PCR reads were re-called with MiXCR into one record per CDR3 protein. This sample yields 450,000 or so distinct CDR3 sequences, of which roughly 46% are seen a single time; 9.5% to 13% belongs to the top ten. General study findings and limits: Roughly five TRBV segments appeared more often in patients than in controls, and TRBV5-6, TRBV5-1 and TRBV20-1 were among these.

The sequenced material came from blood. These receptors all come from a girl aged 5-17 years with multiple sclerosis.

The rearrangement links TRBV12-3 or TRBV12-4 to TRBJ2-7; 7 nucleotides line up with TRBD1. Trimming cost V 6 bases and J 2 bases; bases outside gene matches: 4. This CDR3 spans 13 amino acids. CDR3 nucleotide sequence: TGTGCCAGCAGCGGGACAGATCCCTACGAGCAGTACTTC. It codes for CASSGTDPYEQYF.

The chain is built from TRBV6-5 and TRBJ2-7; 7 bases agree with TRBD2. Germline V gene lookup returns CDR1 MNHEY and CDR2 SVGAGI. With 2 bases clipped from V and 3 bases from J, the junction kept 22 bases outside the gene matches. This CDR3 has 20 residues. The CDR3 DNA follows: TGTGCCAGCAGTTACCGGCCCCTAATATTACCGGGACTACCGCACTACGAGCAGTACTTC. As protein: CASSYRPLILPGLPHYEQYF.

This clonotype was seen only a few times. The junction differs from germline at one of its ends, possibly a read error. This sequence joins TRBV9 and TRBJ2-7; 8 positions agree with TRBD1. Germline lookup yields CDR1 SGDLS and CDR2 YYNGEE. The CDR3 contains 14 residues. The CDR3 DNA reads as TGTGCTAGCAGCGTAGGGACAGGCACCTACGAGCAGTACTTC. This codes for CASSVGTGTYEQYF.

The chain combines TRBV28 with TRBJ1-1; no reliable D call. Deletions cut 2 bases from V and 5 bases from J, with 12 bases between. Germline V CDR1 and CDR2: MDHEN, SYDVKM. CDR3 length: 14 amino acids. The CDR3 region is CASSLQGPGTEAFF. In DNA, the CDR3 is TGTGCCAGCAGTTTACAAGGGCCTGGGACTGAAGCTTTCTTT.